The 32 T cell receptor beta chains in this list originate from one sample, sequenced in a study of T cells after yellow fever vaccination. Using its own MiXCR run on the 5' RACE reads, TCRdb lists one record per CDR3 protein. The sample shows a few hundred thousand distinct CDR3 sequences, 3.5% to 4.5% of them seen only once. Sequencing was performed on PBMCs, taken 5 days after the yellow fever booster vaccination. These receptors were taken from a man aged 18 to 29 who received the YFV17D yellow fever vaccine.

In this sample, this clonotype turned up a few times. V gene TRBV5-5 combines with J gene TRBJ1-6; a possible D gene is TRBD1 (6 bases). V was shortened by 9 bases and J by 10 bases, with 23 bases between the two germline ends. Germline values: CDR1 SGHKS, CDR2 YYEKEE (reference sequence). CDR3 length equals 15 residues. The CDR3 sequence: CATQGDGGSNSPLHF. In DNA form, the CDR3 reads TGTGCCACCCAGGGCGATGGGGGCTCTAACTCACCCCTCCACTTT.

This chain joins TRBV12-3 or TRBV12-4 and TRBJ1-1, with D unresolved. The V gene lost 6 bases and the J gene lost 1 base, with 9 bases spanning the gap. The CDR3 is made up of 13 amino acids. The CDR3 coding sequence is TGTGCCAGCAGCACAACACAGAACACTGAAGCTTTCTTT. Translated: CASSTTQNTEAFF.

This clonotype was observed a few times. The chain carries TRBV12-3 or TRBV12-4 and TRBJ2-2; perhaps D is TRBD1 or TRBD2 (5 bases each). This CDR3 region has 18 residues. Trimming pared 7 bases from V and 3 bases from J, leaving 24 bases between. CDR3 nucleotide sequence: TGTGCCAGCACCCCGGGACCCACCGATTTTCGGGACACCGGGGAGCTGTTTTTT. This sequence encodes CASTPGPTDFRDTGELFF.

The chain links TRBV19 to TRBJ2-1; D is undetermined. The V end was cut by 1 base, the J end by 0 bases, with 13 bases between. This CDR3 comprises 17 residues. Germline CDR1 LNHDA, CDR2 SQIVND (reference sequence). The CDR3 DNA reads TGTGCCAGTAGTATAGGGGTGGGCTCAAGCTCCTACAATGAGCAGTTCTTC. Translated: CASSIGVGSSSYNEQFF.

This clonotype occurred many times. The chain joins TRBV9 to TRBJ2-1, with D hard to call. The V gene's germline CDR1 is SGDLS and CDR2 YYNGEE. V shed 0 bases and J shed 7 bases, with 2 bases lying between them. The CDR3 loop spans 11 amino acids. The CDR3 sequence: CASSVANEQFF. DNA of the CDR3: TGTGCCAGCAGCGTAGCAAATGAGCAGTTCTTC.

Here the CDR3 reads CASSLRGDNSPLHF. The DNA of the CDR3 is TGTGCCAGCAGTTTGAGAGGGGATAATTCACCCCTCCACTTT. This chain uses TRBV12-3 or TRBV12-4 with TRBJ1-6; possible D gene TRBD1, 5 bases. The CDR3 totals 14 residues. V was clipped by 3 bases and J by 5 bases, with 8 bases between them.

The chain couples TRBV12-3 or TRBV12-4 to TRBJ2-3, with a tentative D call TRBD2 (6 bases). Trimming cost V 6 bases and J 6 bases, with 16 bases left between them. The CDR3 consists of 14 residues. CDR3 coding DNA: TGTGCCAGCAGCCGGGACTGGGGTGTTGATACGCAGTATTTT. This gives the protein CASSRDWGVDTQYF.

This clonotype showed up just a few times. V gene TRBV4-3 combines with J gene TRBJ1-4; TRBD1 is a possible D gene (6 bases). The V end lost 0 bases, the J end lost 7 bases, and 12 bases lay between the germline ends. The CDR3 sequence is 15 residues long. Germline V CDR1 and CDR2: LGHNA, YSLEER. The CDR3 here is CASSQDPGGREKLFF. The CDR3, as DNA: TGCGCCAGCAGCCAAGATCCGGGGGGGCGTGAAAAACTGTTTTTT.

A few counts support this clonotype. The chain uses TRBV7-2 and TRBJ2-5; D ambiguous. CDR1 is SGHTA, CDR2 FQGNSA, per germline. V lost 2 bases, J lost 6 bases, and 10 bases lay in between. This CDR3 has 13 amino acids. DNA for the CDR3: TGTGCCAGCAGCTTAAGTCCAGAGCAGACCCAGTACTTC. Encoded protein: CASSLSPEQTQYF.

The CDR3 is CASSRLSMGANTDTQYF. CDR3 coding DNA: TGTGCCAGCAGCCGCCTTTCTATGGGGGCGAACACAGATACGCAGTATTTT. The chain uses TRBV7-6 and TRBJ2-3; possibly TRBD1 for D (6 bases). CDR3 length equals 17 residues. Germline V lookup: CDR1 SGHVS, CDR2 FNYEAQ. The ends were cut back, 5 bases at V and 2 bases at J, with 20 bases in the middle.

This chain links TRBV6-5 with TRBJ2-7; TRBD1 aligns across 8 bases. The germline CDR1 and CDR2 sequences are MNHEY and SVGAGI. Losses at the gene ends were 5 bases for V and 6 bases for J; bases not matched to a gene: 6. The CDR3 has 13 residues. CDR3 DNA: TGTGCCAGCAGTCGGGACAGGCTTGGCGAGCAGTACGTC. Translating gives CASSRDRLGEQYV.

This clonotype has only a few counts. The V call is TRBV5-1, the J call TRBJ2-7; D might be TRBD1 (5 bases). There are 17 residues in the CDR3. V dropped 2 bases and J dropped 5 bases, with 23 bases sitting between them. The germline CDR1 and CDR2 sequences are SGHRS and YFSETQ. CDR3 nucleotides: TGCGCCAGCAGCTTAAAGTGTTGGAGACGACAGAACCACGAGCAGTACGTC. This encodes CASSLKCWRRQNHEQYV.

This clonotype was detected many times. The chain is built from TRBV28 and TRBJ1-2, with TRBD1 as a possible D gene (5 bases). Germline V CDR1 and CDR2: MDHEN, SYDVKM. This CDR3 spans 15 amino acids. The V end lost 7 bases, the J end lost 3 bases, and 18 bases lay between the germline ends. CDR3 coding DNA: TGTGCCAGCATCCCCGGGGGGAGCCCACACTATGGCTACACCTTC. Protein: CASIPGGSPHYGYTF.

This chain connects TRBV24-1 to TRBJ2-5, with D possibly called TRBD1 or TRBD2 (5 bases each). The germline V gene has CDR1 KGHDR and CDR2 SFDVKD. The CDR3 sequence is 15 residues long. V shed 4 bases and J shed 5 bases, with 16 bases lying between them. The CDR3 sequence: CATSDLHGAGETQYF. The DNA for the CDR3 is TGTGCCACCAGTGACCTCCACGGGGCTGGGGAGACCCAGTACTTC.

This clonotype was observed a few times. The genes are TRBV4-1 and TRBJ1-2; the D is unclear. The CDR3 is 13 residues long. Trimming stripped 0 bases from V and 4 bases from J, with 6 bases between. Germline lookup yields CDR1 MGHRA and CDR2 YSYEKL. CDR3 loop: CASSQERPYGYTF. CDR3 nucleotide sequence: TGCGCCAGCAGCCAAGAGCGGCCCTATGGCTACACCTTC.

A few counts support this clonotype. V usage is TRBV6-2 or TRBV6-3 and J usage is TRBJ2-4; possible D gene TRBD2, 6 bases. The V gene lost 2 bases and the J gene lost 0 bases, with 8 bases spanning the gap. Germline V gene lookup returns CDR1 MNHEY and CDR2 SVGEGT. The CDR3 runs to 15 residues. This CDR3 reads CASSYPGVAKNIQYF. CDR3 bases: TGTGCCAGCAGTTACCCGGGAGTAGCCAAAAACATTCAGTACTTC.

This clonotype was counted many times. This chain links TRBV9 with TRBJ2-1, with TRBD2 matching 13 bases. This CDR3 comprises 16 residues. The germline V gene encodes CDR1 SGDLS and CDR2 YYNGEE. With V trimmed by 4 bases and J by 12 bases, 13 bases remained unmatched. Here the CDR3 reads CASSPTGTSGAPWQFF. The CDR3 DNA reads as TGTGCCAGCAGCCCTACCGGGACTAGCGGGGCCCCTTGGCAGTTCTTC.

V usage is TRBV28 and J usage is TRBJ1-1; no clear D gene. Germline loops: CDR1 MDHEN, CDR2 SYDVKM. The CDR3 covers 14 residues. Between the trimmed V and J ends, which lost 5 bases and 4 bases, there was a span of 14 bases. CDR3 bases: TGTGCCAGCAGTCCGACCCTAAGCGGCACTGAAGCTTTCTTT. Residues: CASSPTLSGTEAFF.

The chain uses TRBV9 and TRBJ1-2; D unresolved. The CDR3 covers 14 residues. The germline V gene has CDR1 SGDLS and CDR2 YYNGEE. The ends were cut back, 0 bases at V and 4 bases at J, with 10 bases in the middle. The CDR3 DNA reads TGTGCCAGCAGCGTAGCCGCCAGTTCCTATGGCTACACCTTC. This encodes CASSVAASSYGYTF.

This clonotype has at least ten counts. The V and J genes are TRBV5-1 and TRBJ1-2, with D tentatively TRBD1 (6 bases). Deletions cut 2 bases from V and 3 bases from J, with 11 bases between. From germline, CDR1 is SGHRS and CDR2 YFSETQ. CDR3 length equals 14 residues. DNA of the CDR3: TGCGCCAGCAGCTTTTCGTCAGGGGACTATGGCTACACCTTC. Translation: CASSFSSGDYGYTF.

This clonotype was counted only a few times. The chain joins TRBV27 to TRBJ1-6; 11 bases agree with TRBD1. The CDR3 is 15 residues long. In germline, CDR1 is MNHEY, CDR2 SMNVEV (reference sequence). V lost 5 bases, J lost 11 bases, and 8 bases stayed unmatched. DNA for the CDR3: TGTGCCAGCAGTCCTTGGGACAGGGGGATGGCACCCCTCCACTTT. This sequence encodes CASSPWDRGMAPLHF.

This chain connects TRBV9 to TRBJ1-1, with 10 bases fitting TRBD1. The CDR3 is 15 residues long. Germline trimming cut 3 bases from V and 10 bases from J; bases unmatched to any gene: 12. Germline assignment: CDR1 SGDLS and CDR2 YYNGEE. This chain's CDR3 is CASSAELTDRGRAFF. CDR3 nucleotide sequence: TGTGCCAGCAGCGCGGAGCTAACTGACAGGGGGCGAGCTTTCTTT. The full variable domain, with the rest looked up from reference TRBV9 and TRBJ1-1, is DSGVTQTPKHLITATGQRVTLRCSPRSGDLSVYWYQQSLDQGLQFLIQYYNGEERAKGNILERFSAQQFPDLHSELNLSSLELGDSALYFCASSAELTDRGRAFFGQGTRLTVV.

This clonotype turned up a few times. The chain couples TRBV24-1 to TRBJ1-2, with a possible D match to TRBD1 (5 bases). The CDR3 covers 13 residues. V was cut by 6 bases and J by 2 bases, with 9 bases left in between. The germline V gene has CDR1 KGHDR and CDR2 SFDVKD. This CDR3 is CATSRGTNYGYTF. The CDR3 DNA sequence: TGTGCCACCAGTCGGGGGACGAACTATGGCTACACCTTC.

The V and J genes are TRBV5-1 and TRBJ2-5, with D possibly TRBD1 on 5 matching bases. The ends were cut back, 3 bases at V and 7 bases at J, with 16 bases in the middle. This CDR3 spans 14 amino acids. Germline V gives CDR1 SGHRS, CDR2 YFSETQ. The chain's CDR3 is CASSSGVGLVTQYF. The CDR3, as DNA: TGCGCCAGCAGCTCTGGAGTGGGGCTTGTGACCCAGTACTTC.

This clonotype has at least ten counts. V is TRBV7-3 and J is TRBJ1-1; 8 bases are shared with TRBD1. This CDR3 has 13 amino acids. The V segment lost 5 bases and the J segment 9 bases; nucleotides outside the gene matches: 8. CDR1 and CDR2 (germline): SGHTA, FQGTGA. CDR3 nucleotide sequence: TGTGCCAGCAGCCTAGGGACAGGCGGAAAAGCTTTCTTT. It yields the protein CASSLGTGGKAFF. The full variable domain, in which reference TRBV7-3 and TRBJ1-1 provide the parts outside the CDR3, is GAGVSQTPSNKVTEKGKYVELRCDPISGHTALYWYRQSLGQGPEFLIYFQGTGAADDSGLPNDRFFAVRPEGSVSTLKIQRTERGDSAVYLCASSLGTGGKAFFGQGTRLTVV.

In nucleotides, the CDR3 is TGCGCCAGCAGTTCGGACAGCGCGTCGACCAACGTCCTGACTTTC. Its protein is CASSSDSASTNVLTF. V gene TRBV5-1 combines with J gene TRBJ2-6, with a weak D call TRBD1 (6 bases). V was shortened by 5 bases and J by 8 bases, with 17 bases between the two germline ends. Germline CDR1 and CDR2: SGHRS and YFSETQ. The CDR3 runs to 15 residues.

This clonotype was observed a few times. Being one base from a much bigger clone, this may be a read error. This sequence joins TRBV7-8 and TRBJ2-7, with unresolved D. Germline lookup yields CDR1 SGHVS and CDR2 FQNEAQ. This CDR3 region has 13 residues. The CDR3 DNA reads TGTGCCAGCAGCTTAGGTGAAATGTACGCGCAGTACTTC. Translation gives CASSLGEMYAQYF.

This sequence joins TRBV24-1 and TRBJ2-2; TRBD1 matches 10 bases. This CDR3 is built from 15 residues. Germline V CDR1 and CDR2: KGHDR, SFDVKD. V was pared by 7 bases and J by 3 bases, with 4 bases of the junction left unmatched. The CDR3 loop reads CATSPGQGYTGELFF. In nucleotides, the CDR3 is TGTGCCACCAGCCCGGGACAGGGGTACACCGGGGAGCTGTTTTTT.

In its sample, this clonotype was seen many times. V usage is TRBV7-2 and J usage is TRBJ2-1; possible D gene TRBD1, 7 bases. Germline V gene sequence: CDR1 SGHTA, CDR2 FQGNSA. Trimming cost V 5 bases and J 7 bases, with 15 bases left between them. The length of the CDR3 is 14 residues. Written as DNA, the CDR3 is TGTGCCAGCAGCCCCGCGACAGGGAGGAATGAGCAGTTCTTC. This encodes CASSPATGRNEQFF.

DNA of the CDR3: TGCAGCGTTGGGGACAGGTCCAGGCATGGCTACACCTTC. Translation gives CSVGDRSRHGYTF. The V call is TRBV29-1, the J call TRBJ1-2; TRBD1 aligns across 8 bases. The J segment lost 6 bases and the V segment lost 4 bases, leaving 7 bases of the junction unmatched. CDR1 and CDR2 from the germline V gene are SQVTM and ANQGSEA. This CDR3 comprises 13 residues.

This clonotype was recorded a few times. The chain recombines TRBV7-8 with TRBJ2-3; D not resolved. This CDR3 region has 11 residues. The germline V and J ends were trimmed by 11 bases and 5 bases, with 11 bases remaining between them. CDR1 is SGHVS and CDR2 is FQNEAQ in the germline V gene. The chain's CDR3 is CACPGGDTQYF. The CDR3 DNA sequence: TGTGCCTGCCCGGGCGGAGATACGCAGTATTTT.

V gene TRBV6-2 or TRBV6-3 combines with J gene TRBJ1-6; 10 bases line up with TRBD1. Germline CDR1 and CDR2: MNHEY and SVGEGT. CDR3 length: 16 residues. The J segment lost 13 bases and the V segment lost 5 bases, leaving 14 bases of the junction unmatched. The CDR3 DNA sequence: TGTGCCAGCAGTCTACTCCTCGGGACAGGGGTCGGGCCCCTCCACTTT. This encodes CASSLLLGTGVGPLHF.